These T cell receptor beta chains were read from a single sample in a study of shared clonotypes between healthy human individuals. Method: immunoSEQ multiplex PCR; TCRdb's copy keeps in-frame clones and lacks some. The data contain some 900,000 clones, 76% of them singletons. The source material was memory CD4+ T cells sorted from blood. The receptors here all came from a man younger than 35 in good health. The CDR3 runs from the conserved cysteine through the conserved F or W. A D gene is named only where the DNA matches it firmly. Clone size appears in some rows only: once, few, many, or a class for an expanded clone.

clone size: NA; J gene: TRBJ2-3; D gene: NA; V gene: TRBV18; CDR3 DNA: TGTGCCAGCTCACCACAATCCCGGGGAGATACGCAGTATTTT; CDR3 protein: CASSPQSRGDTQYF
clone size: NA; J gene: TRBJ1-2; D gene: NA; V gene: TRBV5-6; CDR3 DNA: TGTGCCAGCAGCTTAAGCTCCAGCTCAGGATATGGCTACACCTTC; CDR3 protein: CASSLSSSSGYGYTF
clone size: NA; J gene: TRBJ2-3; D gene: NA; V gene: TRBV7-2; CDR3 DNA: TGTGCCAGCAGCCTGGCAAACCCCCCGGATACGCAGTATTTT; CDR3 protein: CASSLANPPDTQYF
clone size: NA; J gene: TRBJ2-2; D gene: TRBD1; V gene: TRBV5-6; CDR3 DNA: TGTGCCAGCAGCTTGGAGGGGACAGGGACCGGGGAGCTGTTTTTT; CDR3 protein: CASSLEGTGTGELFF
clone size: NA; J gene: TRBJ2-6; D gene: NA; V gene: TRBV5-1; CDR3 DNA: TGCGCCAGCAGCTCGGATCCGGGACACCGCCCTTCTGGGGCCAACGTCCTGACTTTC; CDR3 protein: CASSSDPGHRPSGANVLTF
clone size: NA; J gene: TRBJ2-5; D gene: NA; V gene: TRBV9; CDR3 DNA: TGTGCCAGCAGCGTAACGGACCAGGAGACCCAGTACTTC; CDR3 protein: CASSVTDQETQYF
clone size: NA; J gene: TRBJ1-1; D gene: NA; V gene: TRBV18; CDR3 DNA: TGTGCCAGCTCACCAATACGCTTCCAGGGTACTGAAGCTTTCTTT; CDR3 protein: CASSPIRFQGTEAFF
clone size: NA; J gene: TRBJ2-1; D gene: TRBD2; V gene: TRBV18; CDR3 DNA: TGTGCCAGCTCACCGACCGGGACTAGCGGGTACTATGAGCAGTTCTTC; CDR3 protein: CASSPTGTSGYYEQFF
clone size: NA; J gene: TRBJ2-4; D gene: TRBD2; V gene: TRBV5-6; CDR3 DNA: TGTGCCAGCAGCATAGCGGGAGGGTCGCTAGCCAAAAACATTCAGTACTTC; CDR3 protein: CASSIAGGSLAKNIQYF
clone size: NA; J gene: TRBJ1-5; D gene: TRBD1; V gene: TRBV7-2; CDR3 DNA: TGTGCCAGCAGCCGTGTGACAGGGTTGGGCAATCAGCCCCAGCATTTT; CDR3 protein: CASSRVTGLGNQPQHF
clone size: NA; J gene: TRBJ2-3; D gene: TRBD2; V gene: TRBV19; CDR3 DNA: TGTGCCAGTAGTCGGCGGGGGGGCACAGATACGCAGTATTTT; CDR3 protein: CASSRRGGTDTQYF
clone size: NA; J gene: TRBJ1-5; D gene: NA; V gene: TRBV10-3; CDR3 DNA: TGTGCCATCAGTGAATTGGCAGGGAATCAGCCCCAGCATTTT; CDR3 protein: CAISELAGNQPQHF
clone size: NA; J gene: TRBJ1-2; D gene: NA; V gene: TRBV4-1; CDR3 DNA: TGCGCCAGCAGCCAGCCCACGGGGTCCAGAATTGAGCGGAATGGCTACACCTTC; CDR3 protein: CASSQPTGSRIERNGYTF
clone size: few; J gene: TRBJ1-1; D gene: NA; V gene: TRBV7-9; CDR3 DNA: TGTGCCAGCAGCTTACAGGGATATGAAGCTTTCTTT; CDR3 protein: CASSLQGYEAFF
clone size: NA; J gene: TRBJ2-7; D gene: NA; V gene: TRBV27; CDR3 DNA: TGTGCCAGCAGTTTATCGGTCGGGGGTCGCTCCTACGAGCAGTACTTC; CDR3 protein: CASSLSVGGRSYEQYF
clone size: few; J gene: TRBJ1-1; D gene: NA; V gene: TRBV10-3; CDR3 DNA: TGTGCCATGGCCGCGGGTTTCGACACTGAAGCTTTCTTT; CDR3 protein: CAMAAGFDTEAFF
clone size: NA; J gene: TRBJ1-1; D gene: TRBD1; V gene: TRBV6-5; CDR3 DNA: TGTGCCAGCAGTTACTCAGCAGGGGGCACTGAAGCTTTCTTT; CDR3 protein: CASSYSAGGTEAFF
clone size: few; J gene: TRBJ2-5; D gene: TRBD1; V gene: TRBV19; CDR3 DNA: TGTGCCAGTAGGACCGGGACAGAAGAGACCCAGTACTTC; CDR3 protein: CASRTGTEETQYF
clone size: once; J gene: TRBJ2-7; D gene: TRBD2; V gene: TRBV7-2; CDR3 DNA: TGTGCCAGCAGCTTACTAGCGGGAGTTCCGTACGAGCAGTACTTC; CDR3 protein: CASSLLAGVPYEQYF
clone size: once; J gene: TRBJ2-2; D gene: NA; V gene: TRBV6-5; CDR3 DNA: TGTGCCAGCAGTAGAGTCAGGGCCGGGGAGCTGTTTTTT; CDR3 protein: CASSRVRAGELFF
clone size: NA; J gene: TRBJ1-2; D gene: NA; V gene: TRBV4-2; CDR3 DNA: TGTGCCAGCAGCCAAGCAGGAAACTATGGCTACACCTTC; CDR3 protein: CASSQAGNYGYTF
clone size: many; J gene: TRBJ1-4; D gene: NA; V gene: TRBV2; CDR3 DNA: TGTGCCAGCAGTCTCGGAACAGGCGAGTCAGGAAAACTGTTTTTT; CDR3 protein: CASSLGTGESGKLFF
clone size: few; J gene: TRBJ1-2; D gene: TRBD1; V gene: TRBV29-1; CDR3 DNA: TGCAGCGTTGAATTAACAGGGGACACTAACTATGGCTACACCTTC; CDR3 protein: CSVELTGDTNYGYTF
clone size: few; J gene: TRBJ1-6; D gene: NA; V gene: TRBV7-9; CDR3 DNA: TGTGCCAGCAGCTTCGGGGAGAAATCACCCCTCCACTTT; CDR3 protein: CASSFGEKSPLHF
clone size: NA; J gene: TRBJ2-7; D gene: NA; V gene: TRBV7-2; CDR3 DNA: TGTGCCAGCAGCCCTGACACCCGAAACTCCTACGAGCAGTACTTC; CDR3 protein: CASSPDTRNSYEQYF
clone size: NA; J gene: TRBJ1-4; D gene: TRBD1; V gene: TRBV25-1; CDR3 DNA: TGTGCCAGCAGTGAGGACAGGGGGCCAAAACTGTTTTTT; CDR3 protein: CASSEDRGPKLFF
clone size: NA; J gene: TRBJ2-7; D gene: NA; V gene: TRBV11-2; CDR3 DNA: TGTGCCAGCAGCTTACTCCTGACTGCATACGAGCAGTACTTC; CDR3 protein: CASSLLLTAYEQYF
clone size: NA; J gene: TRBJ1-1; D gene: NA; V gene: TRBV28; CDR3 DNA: TGTGCCAGCAAGGTCTCTCCAAAGAACACTGAAGCTTTCTTT; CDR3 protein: CASKVSPKNTEAFF
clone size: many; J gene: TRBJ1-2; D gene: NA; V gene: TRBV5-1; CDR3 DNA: TGCGCCAGCAGCTTGACCGGAGCTAGCTATGGCTACACCTTC; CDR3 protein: CASSLTGASYGYTF
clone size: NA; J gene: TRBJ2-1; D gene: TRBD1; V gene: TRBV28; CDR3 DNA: TGTGCCAGCAGTTTGGGGGACAGGGTATTCAATGAGCAGTTCTTC; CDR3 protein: CASSLGDRVFNEQFF
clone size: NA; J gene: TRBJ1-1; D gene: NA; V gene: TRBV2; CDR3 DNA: TGTGCCAGCAGTGTTAGTCTCGGCACTGAAGCTTTCTTT; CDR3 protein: CASSVSLGTEAFF
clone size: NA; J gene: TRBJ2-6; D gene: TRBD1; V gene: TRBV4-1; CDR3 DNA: TGCGCCAGCAGCCAGCTCTCCGGGACAGCGCCCATCTCTGGGGCCAACGTCCTGACTTTC; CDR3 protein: CASSQLSGTAPISGANVLTF
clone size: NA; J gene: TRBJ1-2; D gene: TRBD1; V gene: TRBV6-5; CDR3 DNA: TGTGCCAGCACCTCCCCCGGGGACAGGGTCTACACCTTC; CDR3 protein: CASTSPGDRVYTF